This TCR beta chain appears in the sequencing data of a study of T-cell memory formation after mild COVID-19. TCRdb fed the 5' RACE reads into MiXCR, producing one record per CDR3 protein. This table has about 350,000 distinct CDR3 sequences, roughly an eighth appearing once. The receptor's source is a man between 18 and 29 years old who had mild COVID-19 (a few samples of this study predate the infection). Cell type and time point are not known. The sequenced sample was PBMCs or a T cell subset sorted from them (not recorded which).

CDR3 amino acids: CASSLAERGNYEQYF. CDR3 nucleotides: TGTGCCAGCAGCTTAGCGGAACGGGGGAACTACGAGCAGTACTTC. The V and J genes are TRBV11-2 and TRBJ2-7; TRBD2 is a possible D gene (6 bases). Germline CDR1 and CDR2: SGHAT and FQNNGV. V lost 1 base and J lost 3, with 13 bases in between. The CDR3 contains 15 residues.